This T cell receptor beta chain was sequenced for a study of PD-1 blockade in classical Hodgkin lymphoma. Study context: The study gave patients nivolumab 3 mg/kg intravenously every 2 weeks. General study results and limits: Among the patients, those starting nivolumab under 1 year after ASCT were excluded. Diversity similar to that of newly diagnosed patients was seen at baseline in complete responders. The origin of the repertoire differences remains undefined, with disease activity or prior therapy as possible causes.

Germline CDR1 and CDR2: LNHDA and SQIVND (reference sequence). The V segment lost 6 bases and the J segment 6 bases; nucleotides outside the gene matches: 6. This CDR3 comprises 14 residues. Relapse was seen in all patients after autologous stem cell transplantation, and brentuximab vedotin exposure was variable. CD8+ T cell isolation from thawed PBMCs was performed by magnetic negative selection. Comments on this clone: The antigen is not known.

The data were produced by immunoSEQ multiplex PCR, yet TCRdb's version contains in-frame clones alone and is incomplete. The top ten hold around 24% of the sample, which has approximately 4,500 clones, more than 60% seen once. This TCR was recovered from a human donor with classical Hodgkin lymphoma. The V call is TRBV19, the J call TRBJ2-2, with 8 bases that match TRBD2. The sequenced sample was CD8+ T cells from blood, obtained at baseline. The CDR3 DNA reads as TGTGCCAGTAGCACTAGCGGCCTGCCCGGGGAGCTGTTTTTT. Its protein is CASSTSGLPGELFF.